By frequency in the sample, the clone carrying this T cell receptor beta chain is medium-sized. Its antigen is not identified. The data originate from a study of spatial heterogeneity in lung cancer. This CDR3 has 14 amino acids. Trimming left V 10 bases short and J 0 bases short, with 15 bases between. The germline gives CDR1 MDHEN, CDR2 SYDVKM. The library protocol tagged each TCR cDNA with a unique molecular identifier. TCRdb called the 5' RACE reads again in MiXCR, with one record for every CDR3 protein. The sample has some 2,300 distinct CDR3 sequences, less than 25% seen once. Time point indicated: sample taken at primary tumor resection. The sequenced material consisted of unsorted whole RNA from tumor, nontumor lung or frozen PBMC. Study-level points and caveats: The number of expanded tumor alpha and beta chains correlated with mutation number.

This TCR was recovered from a male donor with early-stage non-small cell lung cancer. The chain carries TRBV28 and TRBJ1-2; D ambiguous. The sample here was lung tumor tissue, taken at surgery. The CDR3 DNA sequence: TGTGCCACCCTATGGGGAGAGTCTAACTATGGCTACACCTTC. Translated: CATLWGESNYGYTF.